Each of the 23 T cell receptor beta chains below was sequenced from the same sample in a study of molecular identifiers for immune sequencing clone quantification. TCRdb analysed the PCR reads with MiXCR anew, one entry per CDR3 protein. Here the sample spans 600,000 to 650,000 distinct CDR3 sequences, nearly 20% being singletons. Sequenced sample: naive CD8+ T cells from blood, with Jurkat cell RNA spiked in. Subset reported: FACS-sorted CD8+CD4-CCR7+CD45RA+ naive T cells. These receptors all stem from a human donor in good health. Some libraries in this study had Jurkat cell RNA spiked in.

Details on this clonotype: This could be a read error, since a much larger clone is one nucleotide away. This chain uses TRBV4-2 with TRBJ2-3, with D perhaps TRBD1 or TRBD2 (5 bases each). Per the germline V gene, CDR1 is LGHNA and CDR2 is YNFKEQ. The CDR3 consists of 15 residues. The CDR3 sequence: CASRPVASSTGTQYF. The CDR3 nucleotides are TGTGCCAGCAGACCCGTCGCTAGCAGCACAGGTACGCAGTATTTT.

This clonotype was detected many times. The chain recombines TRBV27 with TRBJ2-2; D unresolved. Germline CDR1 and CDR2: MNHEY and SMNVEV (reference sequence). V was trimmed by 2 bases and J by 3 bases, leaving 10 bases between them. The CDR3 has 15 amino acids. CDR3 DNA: TGTGCCAGCAGTTTAATAGGGTCCGACACCGGGGAGCTGTTTTTT. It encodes CASSLIGSDTGELFF.

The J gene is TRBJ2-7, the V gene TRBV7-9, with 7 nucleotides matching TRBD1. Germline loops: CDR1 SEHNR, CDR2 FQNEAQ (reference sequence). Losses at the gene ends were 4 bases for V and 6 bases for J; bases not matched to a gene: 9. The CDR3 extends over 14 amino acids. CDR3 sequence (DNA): TGTGCCAGCAGCTCCCGGGACAGCCCTTGCGAGCAGTACTTC. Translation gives CASSSRDSPCEQYF.

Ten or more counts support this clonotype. This CDR3 reads CASSLLPGHGQPQHF. The DNA of the CDR3 is TGTGCCAGCAGCCTCCTCCCAGGCCACGGTCAGCCCCAGCATTTT. This rearrangement joins TRBV5-5 to TRBJ1-5; D not resolved. The CDR3 spans 15 residues. Trimming took 4 bases from V and 6 from J, leaving 17 bases between them. From germline, CDR1 is SGHKS and CDR2 YYEKEE (reference sequence). Looking up the rest from reference TRBV5-5 and TRBJ1-5 gives the full variable domain: DAGVTQSPTHLIKTRGQQVTLRCSPISGHKSVSWYQQVLGQGPQFIFQYYEKEERGRGNFPDRFSARQFPNYSSELNVNALLLGDSALYLCASSLLPGHGQPQHFGDGTRLSIL.

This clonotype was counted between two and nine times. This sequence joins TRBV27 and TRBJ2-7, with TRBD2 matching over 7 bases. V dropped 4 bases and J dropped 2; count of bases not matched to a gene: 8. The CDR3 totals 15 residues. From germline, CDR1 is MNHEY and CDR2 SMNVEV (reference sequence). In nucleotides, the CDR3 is TGTGCCAGCAGTTCTAGGGCTAGCGGTGCCTACGAGCAGTACTTC. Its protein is CASSSRASGAYEQYF.

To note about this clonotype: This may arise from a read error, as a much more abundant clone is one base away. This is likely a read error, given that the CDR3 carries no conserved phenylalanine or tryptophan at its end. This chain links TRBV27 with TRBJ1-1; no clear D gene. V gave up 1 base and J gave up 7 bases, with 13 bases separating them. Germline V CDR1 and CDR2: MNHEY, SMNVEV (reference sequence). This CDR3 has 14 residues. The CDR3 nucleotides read TGTGCCAGCAGTTTATTAGTCGGCTCGATTGAAGCTTTCCTT. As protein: CASSLLVGSIEAFL.

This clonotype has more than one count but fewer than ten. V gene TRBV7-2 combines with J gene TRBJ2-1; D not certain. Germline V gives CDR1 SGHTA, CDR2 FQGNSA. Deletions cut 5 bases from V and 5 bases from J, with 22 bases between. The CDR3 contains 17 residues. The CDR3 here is CASSPSPSQRTDNEQFF. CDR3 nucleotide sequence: TGTGCCAGCAGCCCCAGCCCCAGCCAGCGCACAGACAATGAGCAGTTCTTC.

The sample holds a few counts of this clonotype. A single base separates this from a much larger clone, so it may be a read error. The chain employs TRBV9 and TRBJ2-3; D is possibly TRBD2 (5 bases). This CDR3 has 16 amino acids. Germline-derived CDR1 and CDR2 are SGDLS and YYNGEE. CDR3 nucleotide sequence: TGTGCCAGCGGCGTAGAGGGCAGCCGCCTCACAGATACGCAGTATTTT. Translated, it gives CASGVEGSRLTDTQYF.

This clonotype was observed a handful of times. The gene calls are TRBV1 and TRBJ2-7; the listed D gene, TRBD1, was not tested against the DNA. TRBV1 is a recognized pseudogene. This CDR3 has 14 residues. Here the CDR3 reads CTSSQLSGGYEQYF. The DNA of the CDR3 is TGCACCAGCAGCCAACTTTCCGGGGGCTACGAGCAGTACTTC.

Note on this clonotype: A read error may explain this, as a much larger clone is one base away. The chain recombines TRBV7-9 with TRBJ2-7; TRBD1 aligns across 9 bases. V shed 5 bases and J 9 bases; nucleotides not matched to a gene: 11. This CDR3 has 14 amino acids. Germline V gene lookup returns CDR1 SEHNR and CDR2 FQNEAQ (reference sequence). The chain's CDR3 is CASSPWDRANGQYF. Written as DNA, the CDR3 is TGTGCCAGCAGCCCTTGGGACAGGGCTAACGGGCAGTACTTC.

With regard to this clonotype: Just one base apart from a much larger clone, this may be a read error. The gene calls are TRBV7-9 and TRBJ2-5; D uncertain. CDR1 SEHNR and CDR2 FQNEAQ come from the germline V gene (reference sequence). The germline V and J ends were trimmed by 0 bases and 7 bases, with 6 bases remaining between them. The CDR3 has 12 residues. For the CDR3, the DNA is TGTGCCAGCAGCTTAGCGTTCGGGACCCAGTACTTC. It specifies CASSLAFGTQYF.

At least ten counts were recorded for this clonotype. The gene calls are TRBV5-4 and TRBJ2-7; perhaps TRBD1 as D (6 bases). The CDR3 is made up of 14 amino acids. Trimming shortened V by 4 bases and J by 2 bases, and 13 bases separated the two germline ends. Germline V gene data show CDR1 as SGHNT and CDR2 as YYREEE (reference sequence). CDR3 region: CASSGTLNPYEQYF. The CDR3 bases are TGTGCCAGCAGCGGGACACTAAACCCCTACGAGCAGTACTTC. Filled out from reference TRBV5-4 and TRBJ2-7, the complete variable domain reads ETGVTQSPTHLIKTRGQQVTLRCSSQSGHNTVSWYQQALGQGPQFIFQYYREEENGRGNFPPRFSGLQFPNYSSELNVNALELDDSALYLCASSGTLNPYEQYFGPGTRLTVT.

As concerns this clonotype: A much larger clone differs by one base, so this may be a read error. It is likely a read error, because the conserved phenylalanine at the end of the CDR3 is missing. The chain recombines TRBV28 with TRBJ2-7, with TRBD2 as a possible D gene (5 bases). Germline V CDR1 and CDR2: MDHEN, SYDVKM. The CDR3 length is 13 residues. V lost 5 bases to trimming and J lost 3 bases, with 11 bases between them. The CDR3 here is CASSALGYYEQYL. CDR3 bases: TGTGCCAGCAGTGCACTAGGCTACTACGAGCAGTACCTC.

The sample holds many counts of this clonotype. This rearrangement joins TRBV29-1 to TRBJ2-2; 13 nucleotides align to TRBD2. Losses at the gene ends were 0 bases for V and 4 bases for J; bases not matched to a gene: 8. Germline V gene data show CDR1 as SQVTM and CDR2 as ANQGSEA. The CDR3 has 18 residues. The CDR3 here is CSVEESLAGGRGTGELFF. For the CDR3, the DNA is TGCAGCGTTGAAGAGTCACTAGCGGGAGGGAGGGGCACCGGGGAGCTGTTTTTT.

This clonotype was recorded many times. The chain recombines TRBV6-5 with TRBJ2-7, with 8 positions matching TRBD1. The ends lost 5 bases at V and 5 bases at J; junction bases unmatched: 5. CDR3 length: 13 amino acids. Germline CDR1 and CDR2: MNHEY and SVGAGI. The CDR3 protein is CASSATGVNEQYF. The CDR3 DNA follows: TGTGCCAGCAGTGCGACAGGGGTTAACGAGCAGTACTTC.

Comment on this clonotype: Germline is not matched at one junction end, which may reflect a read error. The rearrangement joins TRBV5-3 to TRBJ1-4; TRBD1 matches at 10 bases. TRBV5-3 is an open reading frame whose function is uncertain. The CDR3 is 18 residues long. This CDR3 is CASSYRDRGGATNEKLFF. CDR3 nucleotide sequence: TGTGCCAGCAGCTACCGGGACAGGGGAGGTGCAACTAATGAAAAACTGTTTTTT.

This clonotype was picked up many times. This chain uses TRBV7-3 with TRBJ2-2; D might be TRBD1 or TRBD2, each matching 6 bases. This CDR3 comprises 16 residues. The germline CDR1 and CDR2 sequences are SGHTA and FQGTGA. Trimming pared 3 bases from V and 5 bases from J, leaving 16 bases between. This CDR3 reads CASSFSSGGGTGELFF. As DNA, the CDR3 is TGTGCCAGCAGCTTCTCGAGCGGAGGGGGGACCGGGGAGCTGTTTTTT. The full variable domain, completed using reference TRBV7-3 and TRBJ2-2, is GAGVSQTPSNKVTEKGKYVELRCDPISGHTALYWYRQSLGQGPEFLIYFQGTGAADDSGLPNDRFFAVRPEGSVSTLKIQRTERGDSAVYLCASSFSSGGGTGELFFGEGSRLTVL.

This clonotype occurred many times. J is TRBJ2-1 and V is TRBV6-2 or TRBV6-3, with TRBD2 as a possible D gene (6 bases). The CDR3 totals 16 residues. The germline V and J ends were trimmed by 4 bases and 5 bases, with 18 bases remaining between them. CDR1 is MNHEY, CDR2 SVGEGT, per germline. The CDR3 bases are TGTGCCAGCAGTTCCGGGGGTTGGGCCGCTAACAATGAGCAGTTCTTC. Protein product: CASSSGGWAANNEQFF.

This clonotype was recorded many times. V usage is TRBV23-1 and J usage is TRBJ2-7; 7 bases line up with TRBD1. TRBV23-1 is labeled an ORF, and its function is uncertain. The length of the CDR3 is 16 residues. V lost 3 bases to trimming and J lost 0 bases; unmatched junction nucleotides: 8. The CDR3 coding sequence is TGCGCCAGCAGTCATACGGGACAGCTTAGCTCCTACGAGCAGTACTTC. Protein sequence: CASSHTGQLSSYEQYF.

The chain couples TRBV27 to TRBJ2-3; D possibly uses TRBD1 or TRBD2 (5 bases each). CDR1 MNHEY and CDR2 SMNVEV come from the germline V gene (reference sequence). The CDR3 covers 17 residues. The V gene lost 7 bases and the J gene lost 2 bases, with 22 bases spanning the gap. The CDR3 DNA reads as TGTGCCAGCACCCCAAAAGGGGACGGAAGAATCACAGATACGCAGTATTTT. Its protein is CASTPKGDGRITDTQYF.

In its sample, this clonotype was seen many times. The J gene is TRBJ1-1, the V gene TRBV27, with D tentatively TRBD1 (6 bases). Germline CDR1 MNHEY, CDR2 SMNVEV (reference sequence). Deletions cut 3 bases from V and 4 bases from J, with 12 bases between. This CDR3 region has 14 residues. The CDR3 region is CASSFTSGVTEAFF. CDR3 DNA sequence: TGTGCCAGCAGTTTTACCTCAGGGGTCACTGAAGCTTTCTTT.

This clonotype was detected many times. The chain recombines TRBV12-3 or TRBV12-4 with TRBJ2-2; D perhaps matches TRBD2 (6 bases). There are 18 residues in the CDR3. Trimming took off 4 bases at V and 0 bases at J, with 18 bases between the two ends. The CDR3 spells CASSSTLLALANTGELFF. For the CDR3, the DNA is TGTGCCAGCAGTTCAACCCTACTAGCTCTAGCGAACACCGGGGAGCTGTTTTTT.

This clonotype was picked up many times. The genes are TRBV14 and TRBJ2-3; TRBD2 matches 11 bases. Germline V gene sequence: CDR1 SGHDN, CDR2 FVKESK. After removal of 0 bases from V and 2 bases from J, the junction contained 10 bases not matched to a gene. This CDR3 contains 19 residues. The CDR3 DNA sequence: TGTGCCAGCAGCCAAGAGCGGCTAGCGGGAGGAATTAACACAGATACGCAGTATTTT. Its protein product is CASSQERLAGGINTDTQYF.